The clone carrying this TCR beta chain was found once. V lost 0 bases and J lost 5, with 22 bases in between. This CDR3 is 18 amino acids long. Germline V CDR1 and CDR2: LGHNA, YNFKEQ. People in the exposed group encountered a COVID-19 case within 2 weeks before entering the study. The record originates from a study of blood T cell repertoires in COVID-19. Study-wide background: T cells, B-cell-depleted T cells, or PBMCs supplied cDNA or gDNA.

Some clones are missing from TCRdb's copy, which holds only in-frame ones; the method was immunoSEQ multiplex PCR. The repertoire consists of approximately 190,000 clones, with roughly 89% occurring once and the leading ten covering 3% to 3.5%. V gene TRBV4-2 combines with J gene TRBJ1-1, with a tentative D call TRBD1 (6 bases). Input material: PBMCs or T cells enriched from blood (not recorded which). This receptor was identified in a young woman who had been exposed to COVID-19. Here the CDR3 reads CASSQDGTDSSRSTEAFF. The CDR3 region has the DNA TGTGCCAGCAGCCAAGATGGGACGGACAGCTCTCGGTCGACTGAAGCTTTCTTT.